This T cell receptor beta chain was found in a study of CD8 T cells in Susac syndrome. Study background: At the time of blood draw, patients with Susac syndrome were therapy-naive, receiving corticosteroids, or receiving intravenous immunoglobulin alone.

A remark on this clonotype: What it binds is unknown.

Study results and limitations: Susac syndrome CD4+ T cell repertoires showed no clonal expansion.

The CDR3 has 15 residues. Per the germline V gene, CDR1 is SQVTM and CDR2 is ANQGSEA. V lost 2 bases to trimming and J lost 5 bases; unmatched junction nucleotides: 10. A quantity of about 0.5 to 1 ug RNA underwent reverse transcription using random hexamers. Amplification of TCR beta CDR3 across 54 Vbeta and 13 Jbeta was performed with immunoSEQ multiplex PCR. TCRdb fed the immunoSEQ multiplex PCR reads into MiXCR, producing one record per CDR3 protein. The sample yields about 150,000 distinct CDR3 sequences, 90% to 95% seen once. Patients having Susac syndrome satisfied recently defined diagnostic criteria for definite or probable disease.

Source material: CD4+ T cells from PBMCs. The genes are TRBV29-1 and TRBJ2-5; TRBD1 agrees at 8 bases. This TCR was recovered from a human donor with Susac syndrome. The CDR3 DNA follows: TGCAGCGTTGAAAATTGGGCAGGGGGCGGCGAGACCCAGTACTTC. Translating it yields CSVENWAGGGETQYF.